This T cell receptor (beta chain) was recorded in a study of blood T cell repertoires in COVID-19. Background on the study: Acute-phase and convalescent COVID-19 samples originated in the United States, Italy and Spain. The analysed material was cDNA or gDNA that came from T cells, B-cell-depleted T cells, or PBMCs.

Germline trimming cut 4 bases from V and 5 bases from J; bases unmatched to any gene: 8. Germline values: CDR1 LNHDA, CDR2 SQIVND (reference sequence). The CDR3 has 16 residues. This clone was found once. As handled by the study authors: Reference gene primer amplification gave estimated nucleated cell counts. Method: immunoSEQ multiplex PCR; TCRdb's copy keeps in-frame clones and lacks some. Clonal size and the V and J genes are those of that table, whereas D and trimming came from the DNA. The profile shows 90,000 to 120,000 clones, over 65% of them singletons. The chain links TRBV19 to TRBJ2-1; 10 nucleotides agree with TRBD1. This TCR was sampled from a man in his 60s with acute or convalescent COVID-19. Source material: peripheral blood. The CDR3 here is CASSTRDRGHNNEQFF. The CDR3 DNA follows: TGTGCCAGTAGTACTCGGGACAGGGGACACAACAATGAGCAGTTCTTC.